This is a list of T cell receptor beta chains from one sample in a study of cytomegalovirus exposure and HLA in healthy donors. The data were produced by immunoSEQ multiplex PCR, yet TCRdb's version contains in-frame clones alone and is incomplete. The sample consists of roughly 150,000 clones, approximately 80% of them appearing once. Sequenced material: PBMCs. These receptors originate from a man aged 45-65 years in good health and CMV-seropositive. CDR3s include the opening cysteine and the closing phenylalanine or tryptophan. Each record gives: clone size, D gene, V gene, CDR3 length, J gene, CDR3 DNA, CDR3 protein. A D gene is named only where the DNA matches it firmly. The size entry is marked missing in some rows and otherwise reads once, few, many or a size class.

once,NA,TRBV12-5,14,TRBJ1-6,TGTGCTAGTGGTTTGGGTCCTACTGGAGGGACCCTCCACTTT,CASGLGPTGGTLHF
few,NA,TRBV14,17,TRBJ2-5,TGTGCCAGCAGCCAAGCGCCGTGGAGGGGTCTCCAAGAGACCCAGTACTTC,CASSQAPWRGLQETQYF
NA,TRBD1,TRBV28,14,TRBJ1-2,TGTGCCAGCAGTCTGGGACAGGGGGCGCTTGGCTACACCTTC,CASSLGQGALGYTF
NA,NA,TRBV6-4,15,TRBJ2-6,TGTGCCAGCAGCCTCGAGGGTTCTGGGGCCAACGTCCTGACTTTC,CASSLEGSGANVLTF
NA,TRBD1,TRBV6-5,16,TRBJ2-5,TGTGCCAGCAGTTACTCCCTGACAGGGTATAGAGAGACCCAGTACTTC,CASSYSLTGYRETQYF
once,TRBD2,TRBV7-3,16,TRBJ2-2,TGTGCCAGCAGCTCAGCCGGGACTAAAAACACCGGGGAGCTGTTTTTT,CASSSAGTKNTGELFF
NA,TRBD1,TRBV20-1,11,TRBJ1-1,TGCAGTGCTAGTGGCCAGAGTCTCAGGGGGTTT,CSASGQSLRGF
NA,NA,TRBV6-1,15,TRBJ2-7,TGTGCCAGCAGTCCCCGGGACAAGAGCTCCTACGAGCAGTACTTC,CASSPRDKSSYEQYF
few,TRBD1,TRBV27,14,TRBJ1-1,TGTGCCAGCAGTCTTACAGGGGCCCGGACTGAAGCTTTCTTT,CASSLTGARTEAFF
NA,NA,TRBV2,14,TRBJ1-6,TGTGCCAGCAGTACAGGACAGAAACATTCACCCCTCCACTTT,CASSTGQKHSPLHF
NA,TRBD2,TRBV4-3,18,TRBJ2-1,TGCGCCAGCAGCCAATCCACTTCCGGGGGGGGCCGGTTTGCTGAGCAGTTCTTC,CASSQSTSGGGRFAEQFF
NA,TRBD1,TRBV4-2,16,TRBJ1-5,TGTGCCAGCAGCCAAGACTCGGACAGGGGCAATCAGCCCCAGCATTTT,CASSQDSDRGNQPQHF
NA,TRBD1,TRBV5-8,15,TRBJ2-7,TGTGCCAGCAGCTCTCCCCCAGACAGGGTGGGGGAGCAGTACTTC,CASSSPPDRVGEQYF
NA,NA,TRBV4-3,14,TRBJ1-1,TGCGCCAGCAGCCAAGGGTCAGGGGACACTGAAGCTTTCTTT,CASSQGSGDTEAFF
NA,NA,TRBV7-2,14,TRBJ1-5,TGTGCCAGCAGCTTAGATGGGGCGCGGCAGCCCCAGCATTTT,CASSLDGARQPQHF
few,TRBD2,TRBV9,16,TRBJ2-1,TGTGCCAGCAGCTTCCCCGGGACTAGTGTTTACAATGAGCAGTTCTTC,CASSFPGTSVYNEQFF
NA,NA,TRBV4-2,14,TRBJ1-2,TGTGCCAGCAGCCAAGACGAGGCCATCTATGGCTACACCTTC,CASSQDEAIYGYTF
NA,NA,TRBV27,17,TRBJ1-1,TGTGCCAGCAGCCCTCCCTGGAGGCAGTCCATGAACACTGAAGCTTTCTTT,CASSPPWRQSMNTEAFF
NA,TRBD1,TRBV6-1,14,TRBJ2-7,TGTGCCAGCAGCCCGGGACAGACAACCTACGAGCAGTACTTC,CASSPGQTTYEQYF
NA,NA,TRBV5-4,15,TRBJ2-5,TGTGCCAGCAGCGCTCAGGGGAGAGGTCGAGAGACCCAGTACTTC,CASSAQGRGRETQYF
few,TRBD1,TRBV29-1,11,TRBJ1-3,TGCGGCGGACAGGGGGCAAACACCATATATTTT,CGGQGANTIYF
NA,NA,TRBV9,13,TRBJ2-5,TGTGCCAGCAGCGTAGGCGGTATTGAGACCCAGTACTTC,CASSVGGIETQYF
NA,TRBD1,TRBV10-3,15,TRBJ2-7,TGTGCCATCAGTGACCACAGGGGTTCCCACTACGAGCAGTACTTC,CAISDHRGSHYEQYF
NA,NA,TRBV7-3,15,TRBJ2-7,TGTGCCAGCAGCTTAGGAGACAGGACGGGATACGAGCAGTACTTC,CASSLGDRTGYEQYF
NA,TRBD1,TRBV27,15,TRBJ1-2,TGTGCCAGCAGTCCCGGGGACAGGGGGGATGGTGGCTACACCTTC,CASSPGDRGDGGYTF
NA,TRBD1,TRBV29-1,14,TRBJ1-5,TGCAGCGCCTGGACAGGGGTGGTAAGTCAGCCCCAGCATTTT,CSAWTGVVSQPQHF